Below, 16 T cell receptor beta chains from the same sample are listed, as sequenced in a study of blood T cells in healthy people across ages. With a J-beta primer mix and a sample-barcoded 5' primer, a second PCR ran about 7 to 12 cycles. In TCRdb, the 5' RACE reads were re-called with MiXCR into one record per CDR3 protein. The data show 1.4 million to 1.5 million distinct CDR3 sequences, with around 42% seen just once and 6.5% to 10% held by the top ten. The sequencing sample was made of blood. The receptors were sampled from a woman younger than 35 in good health.

This clonotype has only a few counts. The chain has TRBV4-1 and TRBJ1-2; the match to TRBD1 covers 8 bases. The CDR3 has 15 amino acids. Per the germline V gene, CDR1 is MGHRA and CDR2 is YSYEKL. Germline trimming cut 1 base from V and 3 bases from J; bases unmatched to any gene: 4. The CDR3: CASSQVTGEDYGYTF. CDR3 in DNA: TGCGCCAGCAGCCAAGTGACAGGGGAGGACTATGGCTACACCTTC.

Comment on this clonotype: A much bigger clone sits one base away, suggesting this may be a read error. This rearrangement joins TRBV9 to TRBJ2-1; D perhaps matches TRBD1 (6 bases). The J call may be mistaken, given a closer DNA end match to TRBJ2-7. The CDR3 has 16 residues. CDR1 and CDR2 from the germline V gene are SGDLS and YYNGEE. The CDR3 DNA follows: TGTGCCAGCAGCGAGAACAGGGCCCCCACCTACAATGAGCAGTACTTC. It translates to CASSENRAPTYNEQYF.

CDR3 sequence: CAWDKGGETQYF. The CDR3 bases are TGTGCCTGGGATAAAGGGGGAGAGACCCAGTACTTC. J is TRBJ2-5 and V is TRBV30, with D possibly TRBD1 on 6 matching bases. The CDR3 is made up of 12 amino acids. V shed 5 bases and J shed 4 bases, with 11 bases lying between them. Germline assignment: CDR1 GTSNPN and CDR2 SVGIG (reference sequence).

This clonotype has a handful of counts. CDR3: CASSLASSREDKLANVLTF. As DNA, the CDR3 is TGCGCCAGCAGCTTGGCCTCCTCGCGGGAGGATAAGTTGGCCAACGTCCTGACTTTC. The chain has TRBV5-1 and TRBJ2-6; 8 nucleotides agree with TRBD2. The CDR3 has 19 residues. In germline, CDR1 is SGHRS, CDR2 YFSETQ. J gave up 6 bases and V 0 bases, and 14 bases lay outside the gene matches.

This clonotype was seen many times. The CDR3 sequence is CASSFTGELFF. The DNA of the CDR3 is TGTGCCAGCAGCTTCACCGGGGAGCTGTTTTTT. The genes are TRBV12-3 or TRBV12-4 and TRBJ2-2; D call uncertain. The V end lost 6 bases, the J end lost 4 bases, and 3 bases lay between the germline ends. This CDR3 is 11 amino acids long.

This clonotype was seen more than once but under ten times. The chain couples TRBV27 to TRBJ2-4; D may be TRBD2 (5 bases). This CDR3 has 16 residues. The V gene's germline CDR1 is MNHEY and CDR2 SMNVEV (reference sequence). V was pared by 3 bases and J by 3 bases, with 15 bases between. The CDR3 reads CASSFGPGGGKNIQYF. The CDR3 region has the DNA TGTGCCAGCAGTTTTGGGCCCGGCGGAGGCAAAAACATTCAGTACTTC.

The chain combines TRBV7-9 with TRBJ1-1; no clear D. CDR1 is SEHNR, CDR2 FQNEAQ, per germline (reference sequence). This CDR3 is 13 amino acids long. The V and J ends lost 8 bases and 5 bases respectively, with 15 bases between them. The CDR3 DNA reads as TGTGCCAGCCTAGGAGACGGGCGTACTGAAGCTTTCTTT. Protein product: CASLGDGRTEAFF. Drawing the rest from reference TRBV7-9 and TRBJ1-1, the complete variable domain is DTGVSQNPRHKITKRGQNVTFRCDPISEHNRLYWYRQTLGQGPEFLTYFQNEAQLEKSRLLSDRFSAERPKGSFSTLEIQRTEQGDSAMYLCASLGDGRTEAFFGQGTRLTVV.

V usage is TRBV2 and J usage is TRBJ2-3; D not resolved. CDR1 and CDR2 from the germline V gene are SNHLY and FYNNEI. The CDR3 has 12 residues. V lost 8 bases, J lost 10 bases, and 16 bases lay in between. CDR3 sequence (DNA): TGTGCCAGCGGTAGCCCTCCCAGTCCGCAGTATTTT. The encoded protein is CASGSPPSPQYF.

This clonotype was detected a few times. The chain is built from TRBV20-1 and TRBJ2-3; tentatively, D is TRBD2 (6 bases). The CDR3 runs 14 residues. Germline CDR1 reads DFQATT; CDR2 reads SNEGSKA (reference sequence). The V and J ends lost 6 bases and 1 base respectively, with 14 bases between them. CDR3 sequence: CSARAASGTDTQYF. For the CDR3, the DNA is TGCAGTGCCAGGGCGGCTAGCGGCACAGATACGCAGTATTTT.

The chain couples TRBV5-6 to TRBJ2-1, with D perhaps matching TRBD2 (6 bases). The J call is uncertain, as TRBJ2-7 better fits the DNA end. CDR1 and CDR2 from the germline V gene are SGHDT and YYEEEE. The CDR3 has 14 residues. The CDR3 bases are TGTGCCAGCAGCTTGGAGGGACTGTACAATGAGCAGTACTTC. Translated: CASSLEGLYNEQYF.

This clonotype was recorded once. The rearrangement uses TRBV3-1 and TRBJ1-1; 11 nucleotides align to TRBD1. Germline V CDR1 and CDR2: LGHDT, YNNKEL (reference sequence). The CDR3 sequence is 15 residues long. J was trimmed by 8 bases and V by 2 bases; bases with no gene match: 7. Here the CDR3 reads CASSQPTGQGAEAFF. As DNA, the CDR3 is TGTGCCAGCAGCCAACCCACCGGACAGGGGGCCGAAGCTTTCTTT.

This chain links TRBV15 with TRBJ2-5; possible D gene TRBD2, 5 bases. TRBJ2-7 matches the DNA end more closely, so the J call is doubtful. CDR3 length equals 14 residues. Germline V lookup: CDR1 LNHNV, CDR2 YYDKDF (reference sequence). CDR3 sequence reads: CATSRGGSHDEQYF. CDR3 coding DNA: TGTGCCACCAGCAGAGGAGGGTCGCACGACGAGCAGTACTTC.

In this sample, this clonotype turned up a few times. The chain employs TRBV29-1 and TRBJ2-5; tentatively, D is TRBD2 (6 bases). The V and J ends lost 0 bases and 4 bases respectively, with 9 bases between them. The CDR3 extends over 13 amino acids. Germline lookup yields CDR1 SQVTM and CDR2 ANQGSEA. The CDR3 reads CSVEDSGRETQYF. In DNA form, the CDR3 reads TGCAGCGTTGAAGACAGCGGGCGAGAGACCCAGTACTTC.

The CDR3 DNA sequence: TGTGCCAGCAGCTTAGACCACCTGGGGACAGGGGACGGGGAGCTGTTTTTT. This gives the protein CASSLDHLGTGDGELFF. The chain recombines TRBV11-3 with TRBJ2-2; 10 bases fit TRBD1. J gave up 7 bases and V 0 bases, and 8 bases lay outside the gene matches. The CDR3 has 17 residues. Germline lookup yields CDR1 SGHNT and CDR2 YENEEA. Based on the CDR3 plus reference TRBV11-3 and TRBJ2-2, the full variable domain is EAGVVQSPRYKIIEKKQPVAFWCNPISGHNTLYWYLQNLGQGPELLIRYENEEAVDDSQLPKDRFSAERLKGVDSTLKIQPAELGDSAVYLCASSLDHLGTGDGELFFGEGSRLTVL.

This clonotype was seen repeatedly, ten times or more. The V gene is TRBV27, the J gene TRBJ2-7; D possibly matches TRBD1 or TRBD2 (5 bases each). This CDR3 region has 15 residues. V was clipped by 0 bases and J by 2 bases, with 11 bases between them. The germline CDR1 and CDR2 sequences are MNHEY and SMNVEV (reference sequence). The CDR3 nucleotides read TGTGCCAGCAGTTTATCGGGGGTGGGGACCTACGAGCAGTACTTC. It is translated as CASSLSGVGTYEQYF.

A few counts support this clonotype. V and J are TRBV27 and TRBJ2-3, with TRBD2 as a possible D gene (7 bases). V was trimmed by 7 bases and J by 1 base, leaving 15 bases between them. Germline V CDR1 and CDR2: MNHEY, SMNVEV (reference sequence). This CDR3 comprises 15 residues. The CDR3 nucleotides are TGTGCCAGCACCCTGACGGGGGGCCGCACAGATACGCAGTATTTT. Its translation: CASTLTGGRTDTQYF.